This T cell receptor (beta chain) appears in the sequencing data of a study of metastatic and nonmetastatic thyroid tumors. This clone was counted at least ten times. The antigen remains undetermined. The CDR3 has 15 amino acids. V was shortened by 0 bases and J by 5 bases, with 13 bases between the two germline ends. Germline CDR1 MNHEY, CDR2 SMNVEV (reference sequence). No patient had received any treatment before thyroid surgery. Study-wide points: For both blood and tumor, malignant thyroid tumors reportedly showed significantly higher TCR beta diversity than benign nodules did.

In the authors' workflow: Using the CDR3 differences seen across clinicopathological groups, the authors built a distant-metastasis classifier for papillary thyroid cancer, which was meant to discriminate distant-metastatic patients. TCRdb reprocessed the PCR reads via MiXCR. The V and J calls were not made by the authors but by TCRdb's processing. The table has around 32,000 clones, 7% to 9% seen once. Sequenced input: blood. The V gene is TRBV27, the J gene TRBJ2-5, with D perhaps TRBD1 (6 bases). The sequence was obtained from a female donor with papillary thyroid cancer or a benign thyroid nodule (not recorded which). Some clones in this sample may be carry-over from other donors' samples. This CDR3 reads CASSLSTGLRETQYF. CDR3 DNA: TGTGCCAGCAGTTTATCTACAGGGTTACGGGAGACCCAGTACTTC.